This TCR beta chain was obtained from a study of cytomegalovirus exposure and HLA in healthy donors. Those who donated were healthy bone marrow donors. This PCR relied on a set of 60 Vbeta primers and 13 Jbeta primers. Clones were sequenced by immunoSEQ multiplex PCR, and TCRdb holds only the in-frame ones, with some missing. The sample lists tens of thousands of clones; over 60% were seen once. Concerning this clone: No antigen is known for it.

V lost 5 bases and J 6 bases, leaving 15 bases between the germline ends. The CDR3 is 13 residues long. Germline loops: CDR1 GTSNPN, CDR2 SVGIG (reference sequence). Study-wide findings and caveats: Differences between HLA loci emerged in a later analysis of TCR association rates, with DRB1 most and HLA-C fewest. Reports state that TCR beta sequences accurately predicted most subjects' HLA-A and HLA-B alleles.

The specimen was PBMCs. The V call is TRBV30, the J call TRBJ2-3; D is unresolved. The clonotype comes from a man aged 30 to 45 in good health and CMV-seropositive. The CDR3 spells CAWANKAPDTQYF. The CDR3 coding sequence is TGTGCCTGGGCGAATAAAGCTCCGGATACGCAGTATTTT. Full variable domain (missing parts from reference TRBV30 and TRBJ2-3): SQTIHQWPATLVQPVGSPLSLECTVEGTSNPNLYWYRQAAGRGLQLLFYSVGIGQISSEVPQNLSASRPQDRQFILSSKKLLLSDSGFYLCAWANKAPDTQYFGPGTRLTVL.